This T cell receptor beta chain was recorded in a study of shared clonotypes between healthy human individuals. Points from the study as a whole: Clonotype sharing among donors was expected to depend on sequencing depth. The authors sampled blood alone, and tissue repertoires likely differ.

Using immunoSEQ multiplex PCR, the repertoire was profiled, and TCRdb retains in-frame clones only, with some absent. There are millions of clones in the sample; 85% to 95% occur only once, and around 0.4% lies in the top ten. It was into CD45RA+ naive and CD45RA-negative memory subsets that the CD4+ cells were split. Worth noting for this clone: Antigen: not known. The germline gene is not matched at one end of the junction; a read error may be the cause.

CDR1 and CDR2 from the germline V gene are SEHNR and FQNEAQ (reference sequence). The CDR3 has 15 residues. The chain uses TRBV7-9 and TRBJ2-7; D gene unclear. The clonotype comes from a man aged 18 to 29 in good health. Some clones in this sample may be carry-over from other donors' samples. The specimen sequenced was naive CD4+ T cells from PBMCs. Sample subset: CD45RA+ positively selected. The DNA of the CDR3 is TGTGCCAGCAGCTTAGCTTTGGGCAGGTCCTTCGAGCAGTACTTC. This gives the protein CASSLALGRSFEQYF. Combining the CDR3 with reference TRBV7-9 and TRBJ2-7 gives the whole variable domain DTGVSQNPRHKITKRGQNVTFRCDPISEHNRLYWYRQTLGQGPEFLTYFQNEAQLEKSRLLSDRFSAERPKGSFSTLEIQRTEQGDSAMYLCASSLALGRSFEQYFGPGTRLTVT.